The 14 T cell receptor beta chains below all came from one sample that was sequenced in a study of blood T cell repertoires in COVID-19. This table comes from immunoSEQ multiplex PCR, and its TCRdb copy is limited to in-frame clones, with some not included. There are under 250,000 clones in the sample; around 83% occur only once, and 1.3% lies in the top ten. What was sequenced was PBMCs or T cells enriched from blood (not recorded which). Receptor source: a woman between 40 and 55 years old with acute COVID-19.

CDR3 sequence: CASSFDGRGARETQYF. CDR3 in DNA: TGTGCCAGCAGCTTCGATGGGCGGGGGGCCAGAGAGACCCAGTACTTC. The gene calls are TRBV7-9 and TRBJ2-5, with 8 bases lining up with TRBD2. This CDR3 has 16 residues. Trimming at V came to 3 bases and at J to 4 bases, leaving 10 bases not matched to a gene. Germline V gene lookup returns CDR1 SEHNR and CDR2 FQNEAQ (reference sequence).

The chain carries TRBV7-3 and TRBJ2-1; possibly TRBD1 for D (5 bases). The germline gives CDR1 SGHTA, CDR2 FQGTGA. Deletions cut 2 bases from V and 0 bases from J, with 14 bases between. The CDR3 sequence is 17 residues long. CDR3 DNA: TGTGCCAGCAGCTTAGAGAGTGCAGGGCCCTCCTACAATGAGCAGTTCTTC. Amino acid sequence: CASSLESAGPSYNEQFF. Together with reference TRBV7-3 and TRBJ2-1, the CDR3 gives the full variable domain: GAGVSQTPSNKVTEKGKYVELRCDPISGHTALYWYRQSLGQGPEFLIYFQGTGAADDSGLPNDRFFAVRPEGSVSTLKIQRTERGDSAVYLCASSLESAGPSYNEQFFGPGTRLTVL.

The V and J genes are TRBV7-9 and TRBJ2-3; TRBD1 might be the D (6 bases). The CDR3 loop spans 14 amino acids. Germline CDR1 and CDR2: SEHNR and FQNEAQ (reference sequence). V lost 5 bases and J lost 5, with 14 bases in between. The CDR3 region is CASSVRGDEDTQYF. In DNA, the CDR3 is TGTGCCAGCAGCGTCAGGGGTGATGAAGATACGCAGTATTTT.

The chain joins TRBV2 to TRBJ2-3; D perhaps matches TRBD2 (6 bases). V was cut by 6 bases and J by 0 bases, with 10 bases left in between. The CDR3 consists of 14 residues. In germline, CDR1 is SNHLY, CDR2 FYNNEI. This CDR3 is CASSGGLSTDTQYF. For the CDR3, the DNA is TGTGCCAGCAGCGGGGGACTCAGCACAGATACGCAGTATTTT. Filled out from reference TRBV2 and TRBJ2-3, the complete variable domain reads EPEVTQTPSHQVTQMGQEVILRCVPISNHLYFYWYRQILGQKVEFLVSFYNNEISEKSEIFDDQFSVERPDGSNFTLKIRSTKLEDSAMYFCASSGGLSTDTQYFGPGTRLTVL.

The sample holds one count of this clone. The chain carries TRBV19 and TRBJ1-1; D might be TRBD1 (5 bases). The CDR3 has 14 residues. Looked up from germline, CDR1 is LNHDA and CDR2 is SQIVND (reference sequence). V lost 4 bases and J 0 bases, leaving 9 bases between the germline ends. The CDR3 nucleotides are TGTGCCAGTAGTAAGACAGATCTGAACACTGAAGCTTTCTTT. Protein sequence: CASSKTDLNTEAFF.

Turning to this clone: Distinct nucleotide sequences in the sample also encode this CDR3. CDR3 in amino acids: CASSQERGTQYF. DNA of the CDR3: TGTGCCAGCAGCCAAGAACGCGGGACCCAGTACTTC. The chain combines TRBV14 with TRBJ2-5; no definite D call. CDR3 length: 12 amino acids. Germline lookup yields CDR1 SGHDN and CDR2 FVKESK. Trimming shortened V by 0 bases and J by 7 bases, and 6 bases separated the two germline ends.

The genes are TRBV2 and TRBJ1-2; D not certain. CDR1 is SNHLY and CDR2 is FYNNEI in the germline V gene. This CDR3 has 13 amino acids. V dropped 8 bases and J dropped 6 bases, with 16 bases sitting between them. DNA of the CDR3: TGTGCCAGCGTCTCTACAGCAGTCCATGGCTACACCTTC. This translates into CASVSTAVHGYTF.

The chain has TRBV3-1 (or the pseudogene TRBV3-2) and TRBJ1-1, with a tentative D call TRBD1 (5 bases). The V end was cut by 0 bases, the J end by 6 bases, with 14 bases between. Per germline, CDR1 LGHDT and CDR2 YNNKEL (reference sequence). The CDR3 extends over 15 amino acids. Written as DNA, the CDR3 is TGTGCCAGCAGCCAAGATTTTCGGGGGAGGCCTGAAGCTTTCTTT. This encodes CASSQDFRGRPEAFF.

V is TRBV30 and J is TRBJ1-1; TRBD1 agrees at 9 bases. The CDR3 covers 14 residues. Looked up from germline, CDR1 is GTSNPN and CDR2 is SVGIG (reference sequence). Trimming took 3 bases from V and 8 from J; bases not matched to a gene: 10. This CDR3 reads CAWSRDRARIEAFF. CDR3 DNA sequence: TGTGCCTGGAGCCGGGACAGGGCGAGGATCGAAGCTTTCTTT.

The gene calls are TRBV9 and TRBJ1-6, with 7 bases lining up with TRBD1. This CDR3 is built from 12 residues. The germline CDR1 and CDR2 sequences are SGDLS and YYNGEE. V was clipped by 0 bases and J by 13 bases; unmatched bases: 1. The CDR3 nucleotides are TGTGCCAGCAGCGTAGGACAGGGTCCCCTCCACTTT. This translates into CASSVGQGPLHF.

The CDR3 DNA follows: TGTGCCAGCAGCTTAGGGGCCGGGAACACTGAAGCTTTCTTT. The encoded protein is CASSLGAGNTEAFF. The rearrangement links TRBV11-2 to TRBJ1-1; D is undetermined. The V gene's germline CDR1 is SGHAT and CDR2 FQNNGV. V gave up 1 base and J gave up 1 base, with 7 bases separating them. The CDR3 has 14 residues.

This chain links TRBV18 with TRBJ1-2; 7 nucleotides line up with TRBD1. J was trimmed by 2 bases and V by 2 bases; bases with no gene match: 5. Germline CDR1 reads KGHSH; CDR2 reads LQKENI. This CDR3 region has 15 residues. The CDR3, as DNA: TGTGCCAGCTCACCAGGAGGACAGGACAACTATGGCTACACCTTC. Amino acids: CASSPGGQDNYGYTF.

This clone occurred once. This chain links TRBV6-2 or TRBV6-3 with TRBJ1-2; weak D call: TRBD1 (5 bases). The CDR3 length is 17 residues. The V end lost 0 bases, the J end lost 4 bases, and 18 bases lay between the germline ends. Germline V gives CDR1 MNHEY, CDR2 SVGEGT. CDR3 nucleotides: TGTGCCAGCAGTTACTCCTGGCGACAGAAATCTTTCTATGGCTACACCTTC. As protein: CASSYSWRQKSFYGYTF.

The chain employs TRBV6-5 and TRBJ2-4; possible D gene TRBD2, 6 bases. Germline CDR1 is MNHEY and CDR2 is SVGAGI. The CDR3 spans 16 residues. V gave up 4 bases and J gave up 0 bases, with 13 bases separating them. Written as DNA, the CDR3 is TGTGCCAGCAGTTCCCTCTTGGGACTAGCCAAAAACATTCAGTACTTC. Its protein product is CASSSLLGLAKNIQYF.